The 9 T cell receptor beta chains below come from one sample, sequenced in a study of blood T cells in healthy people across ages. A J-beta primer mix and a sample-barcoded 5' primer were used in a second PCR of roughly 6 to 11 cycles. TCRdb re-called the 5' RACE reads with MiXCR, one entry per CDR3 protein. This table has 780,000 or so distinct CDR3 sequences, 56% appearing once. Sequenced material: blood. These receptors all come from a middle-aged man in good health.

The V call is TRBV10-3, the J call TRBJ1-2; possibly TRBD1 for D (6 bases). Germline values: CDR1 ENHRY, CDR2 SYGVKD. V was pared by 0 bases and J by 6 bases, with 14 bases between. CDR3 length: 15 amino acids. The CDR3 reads CAISESLVGADGYTF. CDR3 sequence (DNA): TGTGCCATCAGTGAGTCGCTCGTGGGGGCGGATGGCTACACCTTC.

In DNA, the CDR3 is TGCAGTGCTAGAGGGGCGAACAGGGGGAACCAAGAGACCCAGTACTTC. Translation: CSARGANRGNQETQYF. This chain joins TRBV20-1 and TRBJ2-5; 8 bases are shared with TRBD1. This CDR3 contains 16 residues. Looked up from germline, CDR1 is DFQATT and CDR2 is SNEGSKA (reference sequence). V was pared by 1 base and J by 0 bases, with 7 bases of the junction left unmatched.

CDR3 amino acids: CASSAPGLAGDEQFF. For the CDR3, the DNA is TGTGCCAGCAGTGCCCCGGGACTAGCGGGAGATGAGCAGTTCTTC. The chain joins TRBV12-3 or TRBV12-4 to TRBJ2-1; TRBD2 aligns across 14 bases. The junction had 5 bases not matched to a gene; V was cut back by 5 bases and J by 8 bases. The CDR3 runs 15 residues.

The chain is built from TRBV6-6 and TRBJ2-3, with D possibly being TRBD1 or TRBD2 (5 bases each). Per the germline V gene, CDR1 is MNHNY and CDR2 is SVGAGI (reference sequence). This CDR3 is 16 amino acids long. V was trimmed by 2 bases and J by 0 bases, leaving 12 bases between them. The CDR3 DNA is TGTGCCAGCAGTTACGTCGGGGCTACTAGCACAGATACGCAGTATTTT. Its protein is CASSYVGATSTDTQYF.

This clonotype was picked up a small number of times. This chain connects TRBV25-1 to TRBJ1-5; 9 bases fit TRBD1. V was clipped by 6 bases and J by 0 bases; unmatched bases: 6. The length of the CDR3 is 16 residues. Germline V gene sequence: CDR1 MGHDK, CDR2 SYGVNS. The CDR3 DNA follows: TGTGCCAGCAGCCCTACAGGGGGCTATAGCAATCAGCCCCAGCATTTT. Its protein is CASSPTGGYSNQPQHF.

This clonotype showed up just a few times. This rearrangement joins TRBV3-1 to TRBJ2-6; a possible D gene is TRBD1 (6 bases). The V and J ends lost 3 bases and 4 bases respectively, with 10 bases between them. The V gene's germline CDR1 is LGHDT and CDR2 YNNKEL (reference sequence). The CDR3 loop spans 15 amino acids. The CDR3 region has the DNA TGTGCCAGCAGCCATACAGGGAACGGGGCCAACGTCCTGACTTTC. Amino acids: CASSHTGNGANVLTF.

CDR3 nucleotides: TGTGCCAGCAGGGACAGGGACCAGCCCCAGCATTTT. Protein: CASRDRDQPQHF. The chain has TRBV25-1 and TRBJ1-5; 8 nucleotides match TRBD1. Germline V gene sequence: CDR1 MGHDK, CDR2 SYGVNS. V dropped 6 bases and J dropped 7; count of bases not matched to a gene: 2. The CDR3 spans 12 residues.

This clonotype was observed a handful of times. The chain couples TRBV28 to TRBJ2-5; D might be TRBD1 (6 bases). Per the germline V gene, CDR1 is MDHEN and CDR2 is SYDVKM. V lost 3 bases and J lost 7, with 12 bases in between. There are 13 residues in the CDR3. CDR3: CASSLGHAVTQYF. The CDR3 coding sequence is TGTGCCAGCAGTTTGGGACACGCGGTGACCCAGTACTTC.

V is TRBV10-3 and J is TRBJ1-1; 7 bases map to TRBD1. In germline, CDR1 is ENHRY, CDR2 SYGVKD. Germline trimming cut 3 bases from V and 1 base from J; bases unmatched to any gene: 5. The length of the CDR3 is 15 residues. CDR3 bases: TGTGCCATCAGTGAAAGGGACAGTCCGAACACTGAAGCTTTCTTT. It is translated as CAISERDSPNTEAFF.